The 20 T cell receptor beta chains below all came from one sample that was sequenced in a study of cytomegalovirus exposure and HLA in healthy donors (dated by TCRdb to about 2017). Library method: the immunoSEQ multiplex PCR assay. A mixture of 60 forward primers for TCR Vbeta segments and 13 reverse primers for TCR Jbeta segments was used in the multiplex PCR. TCRdb's version of the immuneACCESS table is confined to in-frame rearrangements and falls short of the full clone set. An unresolved V gene accounts for under half of the shortfall where checked; the remainder is of unknown origin. This sample's clone table shows about 130,000 clones. 1.5% to 2% of the sample goes to the ten largest clones. The source material was PBMCs. The receptor source for this set is a woman in her fifties or sixties in good health and CMV-seronegative.

The rearrangement links TRBV2 to TRBJ2-1, with a weak D call TRBD2 (5 bases). Trimming cost V 3 bases and J 8 bases, with 11 bases left between them. CDR3 length: 13 amino acids. Germline V gene lookup returns CDR1 SNHLY and CDR2 FYNNEI. CDR3 in DNA: TGTGCCAGCAGTGATAAGGCGGGCTATGAGCAGTTCTTC. It yields the protein CASSDKAGYEQFF.

The chain carries TRBV11-2 and TRBJ1-5, with 7 bases aligning to TRBD1. The germline CDR1 and CDR2 sequences are SGHAT and FQNNGV. The V segment lost 3 bases and the J segment 3 bases; nucleotides outside the gene matches: 8. The CDR3 is made up of 16 amino acids. CDR3 nucleotide sequence: TGTGCCAGCAGCTTGGGCCAACAGGGGCTCAATCAGCCCCAGCATTTT. Residues: CASSLGQQGLNQPQHF.

CDR3 bases: TGTGCCAGCAGCACAAACAGGGGGCCCCAAGAGACCCAGTACTTC. Residues: CASSTNRGPQETQYF. The chain joins TRBV28 to TRBJ2-5; 9 bases line up with TRBD1. The CDR3 has 15 residues. Trimming removed 6 bases from V and 1 base from J; junction bases left unmatched: 6. Germline loops: CDR1 MDHEN, CDR2 SYDVKM. Full variable domain (missing parts from reference TRBV28 and TRBJ2-5): DVKVTQSSRYLVKRTGEKVFLECVQDMDHENMFWYRQDPGLGLRLIYFSYDVKMKEKGDIPEGYSVSREKKERFSLILESASTNQTSMYLCASSTNRGPQETQYFGPGTRLLVL.

The chain recombines TRBV18 with TRBJ2-7, with 7 nucleotides matching TRBD1. The CDR3 consists of 14 residues. CDR1 and CDR2 (germline): KGHSH, LQKENI. After removal of 2 bases from V and 3 bases from J, the junction contained 4 bases not matched to a gene. Written as DNA, the CDR3 is TGTGCCAGCTCACCATTAGGGGGCCTCTACGAGCAGTACTTC. This codes for CASSPLGGLYEQYF. The full variable domain, with the rest looked up from reference TRBV18 and TRBJ2-7, is NAGVMQNPRHLVRRRGQEARLRCSPMKGHSHVYWYRQLPEEGLKFMVYLQKENIIDESGMPKERFSAEFPKEGPSILRIQQVVRGDSAAYFCASSPLGGLYEQYFGPGTRLTVT.

The chain employs TRBV5-1 and TRBJ2-3; TRBD1 matches at 7 bases. The CDR3 runs 14 residues. Trimming at V came to 2 bases and at J to 3 bases, leaving 3 bases not matched to a gene. Per germline, CDR1 SGHRS and CDR2 YFSETQ. CDR3 region: CASSLGQATDTQYF. CDR3 coding DNA: TGCGCCAGCAGCTTAGGACAGGCTACAGATACGCAGTATTTT.

The chain employs TRBV5-4 and TRBJ2-7, with a tentative D call TRBD1 (5 bases). V lost 3 bases and J 2 bases, leaving 18 bases between the germline ends. Looked up from germline, CDR1 is SGHNT and CDR2 is YYREEE (reference sequence). The CDR3 is made up of 16 amino acids. The CDR3 sequence is CASSSPPTGAPYEQYF. Written as DNA, the CDR3 is TGTGCCAGCAGCTCCCCCCCTACAGGAGCCCCCTACGAGCAGTACTTC.

The chain joins TRBV14 to TRBJ1-6; D is uncertain. This CDR3 has 14 amino acids. CDR1 is SGHDN, CDR2 FVKESK, per germline. V lost 3 bases and J lost 7, with 10 bases in between. The CDR3 loop is CASSHITENSPLHF. In DNA form, the CDR3 reads TGTGCCAGCAGCCATATTACAGAAAATTCACCCCTCCACTTT.

This chain uses TRBV10-2 with TRBJ2-2; 7 nucleotides line up with TRBD1. This CDR3 has 15 residues. J lost 3 bases, V lost 8 bases, and 9 bases had no gene match. Germline CDR1 and CDR2: WSHSY and SAAADI. CDR3: CASLIGTADTGELFF. CDR3 nucleotides: TGCGCCAGCTTAATCGGGACAGCGGACACCGGGGAGCTGTTTTTT.

V gene TRBV7-9 combines with J gene TRBJ2-7, with a tentative D call TRBD2 (5 bases). Trimming stripped 0 bases from V and 7 bases from J, with 10 bases between. CDR1 and CDR2 from the germline V gene are SEHNR and FQNEAQ (reference sequence). The CDR3 is 13 residues long. The CDR3 reads CASSLAGVGEQYF. For the CDR3, the DNA is TGTGCCAGCAGCTTAGCGGGAGTGGGAGAGCAGTACTTC.

Worth noting for this clone: An end of the junction does not agree with germline; a read error may underlie this. The J gene is TRBJ1-5, the V gene TRBV10-3, with D possibly TRBD1 on 5 matching bases. This CDR3 is 13 amino acids long. CDR1 and CDR2 from the germline V gene are ENHRY and SYGVKD. The CDR3 loop reads CAIGEAGNQPQHF. CDR3 bases: TGTGCCATCGGTGAGGCAGGGAATCAGCCCCAGCATTTT.

The rearrangement uses TRBV28 and TRBJ1-1; 9 positions match TRBD1. The germline CDR1 and CDR2 sequences are MDHEN and SYDVKM. This CDR3 contains 15 residues. J gave up 4 bases and V 4 bases, and 7 bases lay outside the gene matches. The CDR3 sequence is CASSSGQGRGTEAFF. In nucleotides, the CDR3 is TGTGCCAGCAGTTCGGGACAGGGAAGAGGCACTGAAGCTTTCTTT.

The CDR3 region has the DNA TGCAGCGTGCCGGGACAGAGGAATGAAAAACTGTTTTTT. This translates into CSVPGQRNEKLFF. This chain joins TRBV29-1 and TRBJ1-4; TRBD1 matches at 7 bases. This CDR3 spans 13 amino acids. The germline V gene has CDR1 SQVTM and CDR2 ANQGSEA. V gave up 6 bases and J gave up 5 bases; unmatched junction bases: 6.

The chain joins TRBV12-5 to TRBJ1-5; TRBD1 is a possible D gene (6 bases). The germline V and J ends were trimmed by 6 bases and 3 bases, with 12 bases remaining between them. Germline CDR1 LGHNT, CDR2 FRNRAP. This CDR3 spans 14 amino acids. DNA of the CDR3: TGTGCTAGTGGACCGGACAGTGACAATCAGCCCCAGCATTTT. Amino acid sequence: CASGPDSDNQPQHF. Based on the CDR3 plus reference TRBV12-5 and TRBJ1-5, the full variable domain is DARVTQTPRHKVTEMGQEVTMRCQPILGHNTVFWYRQTMMQGLELLAYFRNRAPLDDSGMPKDRFSAEMPDATLATLKIQPSEPRDSAVYFCASGPDSDNQPQHFGDGTRLSIL.

The rearrangement uses TRBV6-6 and TRBJ2-4; 8 nucleotides match TRBD1. The CDR3 is 16 amino acids. Germline CDR1 reads MNHNY; CDR2 reads SVGAGI (reference sequence). Trimming removed 7 bases from V and 1 base from J; junction bases left unmatched: 9. The CDR3: CASTPQGAGAKNIQYF. The CDR3 nucleotides are TGTGCCAGCACCCCCCAGGGGGCGGGGGCCAAAAACATTCAGTACTTC.

The chain is built from TRBV11-2 and TRBJ2-5; 7 bases map to TRBD2. V shed 1 base, J shed 5 bases, and the junction held 7 bases outside the gene matches. Germline V gene data show CDR1 as SGHAT and CDR2 as FQNNGV. This CDR3 region has 15 residues. The CDR3 DNA reads TGTGCCAGCAGCTTAGCTCGCACCGGGGGGGAGACCCAGTACTTC. Amino acids: CASSLARTGGETQYF.

The genes are TRBV11-2 and TRBJ2-1; D perhaps matches TRBD2 (6 bases). The ends were cut back, 8 bases at V and 8 bases at J, with 13 bases in the middle. The CDR3 loop spans 12 amino acids. Germline CDR1 and CDR2: SGHAT and FQNNGV. The CDR3 region has the DNA TGTGCCAGCGGGATGAAGCGGGATGAGCAGTTCTTC. This sequence encodes CASGMKRDEQFF. Combining the CDR3 with reference TRBV11-2 and TRBJ2-1 gives the whole variable domain EAGVAQSPRYKIIEKRQSVAFWCNPISGHATLYWYQQILGQGPKLLIQFQNNGVVDDSQLPKDRFSAERLKGVDSTLKIQPAKLEDSAVYLCASGMKRDEQFFGPGTRLTVL.

This chain connects TRBV5-1 to TRBJ1-1; 10 nucleotides agree with TRBD1. Germline values: CDR1 SGHRS, CDR2 YFSETQ. This CDR3 region has 17 residues. V was clipped by 0 bases and J by 5 bases; unmatched bases: 10. The chain's CDR3 is CASSLVGTGDLRTEAFF. The CDR3 DNA sequence: TGCGCCAGCAGCTTGGTGGGGACAGGGGACCTGAGGACTGAAGCTTTCTTT.

The chain employs TRBV10-3 and TRBJ2-5, with D uncertain. CDR1 and CDR2 from the germline V gene are ENHRY and SYGVKD. The V end was cut by 0 bases, the J end by 5 bases, with 13 bases between. The CDR3 consists of 15 residues. CDR3 protein: CAISESERSSETQYF. In DNA form, the CDR3 reads TGTGCCATCAGTGAGTCTGAACGGTCGAGCGAGACCCAGTACTTC.

The rearrangement uses TRBV9 and TRBJ2-5; D gene uncertain. Germline loops: CDR1 SGDLS, CDR2 YYNGEE. V was trimmed by 2 bases and J by 5 bases, leaving 13 bases between them. This CDR3 spans 14 amino acids. The CDR3 region is CASSVSSLGETQYF. The CDR3 bases are TGTGCCAGCAGCGTTAGCTCGCTCGGGGAGACCCAGTACTTC.

The chain joins TRBV28 to TRBJ2-3; possibly TRBD2 for D (6 bases). Germline V gene data show CDR1 as MDHEN and CDR2 as SYDVKM. V was shortened by 5 bases and J by 6 bases, with 12 bases between the two germline ends. The CDR3 consists of 13 residues. The DNA for the CDR3 is TGTGCCAGCAGTCCCTTGGCGGGGGATACGCAGTATTTT. This translates into CASSPLAGDTQYF. Combining the CDR3 with reference TRBV28 and TRBJ2-3 gives the whole variable domain DVKVTQSSRYLVKRTGEKVFLECVQDMDHENMFWYRQDPGLGLRLIYFSYDVKMKEKGDIPEGYSVSREKKERFSLILESASTNQTSMYLCASSPLAGDTQYFGPGTRLTVL.